A selection of T cell receptor beta chains follows, all from one sample in a study of cytomegalovirus exposure and HLA in healthy donors. Some clones are missing from TCRdb's copy, which holds only in-frame ones; the method was immunoSEQ multiplex PCR. The sample carries about 150,000 clones, more than 65% recorded once. Sequencing was carried out using PBMCs. Every receptor here comes from a man aged 50-60 years in good health and CMV-seropositive. Each CDR3 is given with its conserved first and last residue. The D gene is left open where the match is weak. A clone size is listed for some rows: how often the clone was seen (once, few, many), or a class if it is expanded.

CDR3,DNA,J,D,V,size
CASSYEAGIPSGELFF,TGTGCCAGCAGTTACGAGGCAGGGATTCCTTCCGGGGAGCTGTTTTTT,TRBJ2-2,NA,TRBV6-6,NA
CASSLTTGNSYEQYF,TGTGCCAGCAGCTTAACCACAGGGAACTCCTACGAGCAGTACTTC,TRBJ2-7,NA,TRBV11-2,NA
CAISAIQYAGELFF,TGTGCCATCAGTGCGATACAGTATGCCGGGGAGCTGTTTTTT,TRBJ2-2,NA,TRBV10-3,NA
CASRFGTVVAPVEQYF,TGTGCCAGCAGATTCGGGACAGTCGTCGCCCCTGTGGAGCAGTACTTC,TRBJ2-7,TRBD1,TRBV11-1,NA
CASKDVGTPNTEAFF,TGTGCCAGCAAGGACGTAGGGACACCGAACACTGAAGCTTTCTTT,TRBJ1-1,NA,TRBV28,NA
CASSPHSGSAMAREQYF,TGTGCCAGCAGCCCTCATAGCGGGAGCGCCATGGCCCGGGAGCAGTACTTC,TRBJ2-7,TRBD2,TRBV28,NA
CASSQVRPSGRPDIQYF,TGCGCCAGCAGCCAAGTAAGGCCCAGCGGGAGGCCTGACATTCAGTACTTC,TRBJ2-4,TRBD2,TRBV4-1,NA
CASRTQGGVNQPQHF,TGTGCCAGCAGGACACAGGGTGGTGTCAATCAGCCCCAGCATTTT,TRBJ1-5,NA,TRBV28,few
CASVQGGGYGYTF,TGTGCCAGTGTACAGGGTGGAGGCTATGGCTACACCTTC,TRBJ1-2,NA,TRBV19,NA
CAISESSSARGVGEAFF,TGTGCCATCAGTGAGTCTTCGTCGGCCAGGGGGGTTGGTGAAGCTTTCTTT,TRBJ1-1,TRBD1,TRBV10-3,once
CASSSRTGRPETQYF,TGTGCCAGCAGCTCCCGGACAGGGCGACCAGAGACCCAGTACTTC,TRBJ2-5,TRBD1,TRBV5-4,NA
CASSPMAGADYGYTF,TGTGCCAGCTCACCGATGGCCGGAGCCGACTATGGCTACACCTTC,TRBJ1-2,NA,TRBV18,NA
CASSLLFPRGPYEQYF,TGTGCCAGCAGCTTGTTATTTCCGCGGGGGCCATACGAGCAGTACTTC,TRBJ2-7,NA,TRBV5-6,NA
CASSLAGTTNEKLFF,TGTGCCAGCAGCTTGGCGGGGACAACTAATGAAAAACTGTTTTTT,TRBJ1-4,NA,TRBV5-4,NA
CASSQILASSYEQYF,TGCGCCAGCAGCCAGATACTAGCATCCTCCTACGAGCAGTACTTC,TRBJ2-7,NA,TRBV4-1,NA
CASRSNKGKKGDEQFF,TGTGCCAGCAGGAGTAATAAGGGGAAAAAAGGGGATGAGCAGTTCTTC,TRBJ2-1,NA,TRBV7-9,NA
CAWSVIRTSGTYNEQFF,TGTGCCTGGAGTGTAATAAGGACTAGCGGTACCTACAATGAGCAGTTCTTC,TRBJ2-1,TRBD2,TRBV30,NA
CASSPSYQETQYF,TGTGCCAGCAGCCCCTCCTACCAAGAGACCCAGTACTTC,TRBJ2-5,NA,TRBV7-6,NA
CASSSIRYRSYNYGYTF,TGTGCCAGCAGTTCCATACGGTACAGAAGTTATAACTATGGCTACACCTTC,TRBJ1-2,NA,TRBV28,NA
CASSLSAGGYEQYF,TGTGCCAGCAGCTTATCAGCGGGAGGCTACGAGCAGTACTTC,TRBJ2-7,TRBD2,TRBV7-8,NA
CASSFGGATTYEQYF,TGTGCCAGCAGTTTCGGGGGGGCTACCACCTACGAGCAGTACTTC,TRBJ2-7,TRBD2,TRBV27,NA
CASSSEGGSYNEQFF,TGTGCCAGCAGTTCGGAAGGAGGCTCCTACAATGAGCAGTTCTTC,TRBJ2-1,NA,TRBV28,NA
CAWSPGLSGVGTEAFF,TGTGCCTGGAGTCCGGGACTGTCCGGAGTGGGCACTGAAGCTTTCTTT,TRBJ1-1,NA,TRBV30,NA
CASSLYNEQFF,TGTGCCAGCAGTCTTTACAATGAGCAGTTCTTC,TRBJ2-1,NA,TRBV27,once
CASSVGSGQGASGNTIYF,TGTGCCAGCAGCGTAGGTTCTGGACAGGGGGCATCTGGAAACACCATATATTTT,TRBJ1-3,TRBD1,TRBV9,NA
CASSLGVYGYTF,TGTGCCAGCAGCCTGGGAGTCTATGGCTACACCTTC,TRBJ1-2,NA,TRBV7-2,NA
CASSSRTSGSYEEQFF,TGTGCCAGCAGCTCCCGGACTAGCGGGAGTTATGAAGAGCAGTTCTTC,TRBJ2-1,TRBD2,TRBV7-8,NA
CASRRTGGSYEQYF,TGTGCCAGCAGACGGACAGGGGGGTCCTACGAGCAGTACTTC,TRBJ2-7,TRBD1,TRBV6-5,NA
CASMWGAGGQPQHF,TGTGCCAGTATGTGGGGCGCGGGGGGACAGCCCCAGCATTTT,TRBJ1-5,NA,TRBV19,NA
CACIQGFNYGYTF,TGTGCCTGCATACAGGGGTTCAACTATGGCTACACCTTC,TRBJ1-2,TRBD1,TRBV30,NA
CASSLGGAVSVVEQYF,TGTGCCAGCAGCTTAGGCGGGGCGGTCTCCGTCGTCGAGCAGTACTTC,TRBJ2-7,NA,TRBV7-8,NA
CASSEWVGQPQHF,TGTGCCAGCAGTGAGTGGGTCGGGCAGCCCCAGCATTTT,TRBJ1-5,NA,TRBV6-5,NA
CASSPLPGEGDTQYF,TGTGCCAGCAGTCCTTTACCGGGAGAGGGAGATACGCAGTATTTT,TRBJ2-3,NA,TRBV6-6,NA
CASSLALKGLLAGSLEQYF,TGTGCCAGCAGCTTAGCGCTAAAAGGATTACTAGCGGGTTCACTCGAGCAGTACTTC,TRBJ2-7,TRBD2,TRBV7-8,NA
CASSLGHNQPQHF,TGTGCCAGCAGCTTAGGCCACAATCAGCCCCAGCATTTT,TRBJ1-5,NA,TRBV7-3,NA
CASSLNPRDGGYTF,TGTGCCAGCAGCTTAAACCCGAGAGATGGAGGATACACCTTC,TRBJ1-2,NA,TRBV7-6,NA
CASSSGDLGGNQPQHF,TGTGCCAGCAGCTCCGGGGATCTCGGAGGCAATCAGCCCCAGCATTTT,TRBJ1-5,NA,TRBV11-2,NA
CASSVPGQGFVAFF,TGTGCCAGCAGCGTCCCGGGACAGGGGTTTGTAGCTTTCTTT,TRBJ1-1,TRBD1,TRBV7-9,few
CAWSPTGYSTEAFF,TGTGCCTGGAGCCCGACAGGGTACAGCACTGAAGCTTTCTTT,TRBJ1-1,TRBD1,TRBV30,NA
CAISDGTGDGYGYTF,TGTGCCATCAGTGATGGAACAGGGGACGGGTATGGCTACACCTTC,TRBJ1-2,TRBD1,TRBV10-3,NA
CSVERTDRSTGELFF,TGCAGCGTGGAAAGGACGGACAGGAGCACCGGGGAGCTGTTTTTT,TRBJ2-2,TRBD1,TRBV29-1,NA
CASIVTHTSTDTQYF,TGTGCCAGCATCGTAACTCATACCAGCACAGATACGCAGTATTTT,TRBJ2-3,NA,TRBV6-1,NA
CASSFEAGGGGYTF,TGTGCCAGCAGCTTCGAGGCAGGGGGTGGGGGCTACACCTTC,TRBJ1-2,TRBD1,TRBV7-9,NA
CASSETGGLNEQFF,TGTGCCAGCAGTGAGACGGGAGGGCTCAATGAGCAGTTCTTC,TRBJ2-1,TRBD2,TRBV6-1,NA
CASSKSGRALGRTDTQYF,TGTGCCAGCAGTAAAAGCGGGAGGGCCTTAGGGCGCACAGATACGCAGTATTTT,TRBJ2-3,TRBD2,TRBV27,NA
CASSPLAPSKETQYF,TGTGCCAGCAGCCCACTAGCGCCATCAAAAGAGACCCAGTACTTC,TRBJ2-5,TRBD2,TRBV28,NA
CASSVGLAEDAQYF,TGTGCCAGTAGTGTCGGACTAGCGGAAGACGCCCAGTACTTC,TRBJ2-5,TRBD2,TRBV19,NA
CASSGLAGDNEQFF,TGCGCCAGCAGCGGACTAGCGGGAGACAATGAGCAGTTCTTC,TRBJ2-1,TRBD2,TRBV5-1,few
CASSHGGNRGLTEAFF,TGTGCCAGCAGTCACGGGGGTAACAGGGGGCTGACTGAAGCTTTCTTT,TRBJ1-1,TRBD1,TRBV7-9,NA
CASFTTSGSTDTQYF,TGCGCCAGCTTCACCACTAGCGGGAGCACAGATACGCAGTATTTT,TRBJ2-3,TRBD2,TRBV5-1,NA
CASSMGTSYILDEQFF,TGTGCCAGTAGTATGGGGACATCCTATATCTTAGATGAGCAGTTCTTC,TRBJ2-1,NA,TRBV19,NA
CAISEFETANTGELFF,TGTGCCATCAGTGAGTTTGAGACAGCGAACACCGGGGAGCTGTTTTTT,TRBJ2-2,NA,TRBV10-3,NA
CASSHQETQYF,TGTGCCAGCAGCCATCAAGAGACCCAGTACTTC,TRBJ2-5,NA,TRBV28,NA
CASSLQGRLFF,TGTGCCAGCAGTTTGCAGGGAAGACTGTTTTTT,TRBJ1-4,NA,TRBV28,few
CAFNPGTTYNEQFF,TGTGCCTTCAACCCGGGAACCACCTACAATGAGCAGTTCTTC,TRBJ2-1,NA,TRBV30,NA
CASSLVRSYEQYF,TGTGCCAGCAGCTTAGTACGCTCCTACGAGCAGTACTTC,TRBJ2-7,NA,TRBV7-9,once
CASSVFPGRNEQFF,TGTGCCAGCAGCGTATTCCCGGGGAGGAATGAGCAGTTCTTC,TRBJ2-1,NA,TRBV9,NA
CAWSARTGNYEQYF,TGTGCCTGGAGTGCCCGGACAGGTAACTACGAGCAGTACTTC,TRBJ2-7,TRBD1,TRBV30,NA
CASSLTGSSYEQYF,TGCGCCAGCAGCTTGACAGGTAGCTCCTACGAGCAGTACTTC,TRBJ2-7,NA,TRBV5-1,NA
CSSSRGQAGTEAFF,TGTTCCAGCAGCCGAGGACAGGCGGGAACTGAAGCTTTCTTT,TRBJ1-1,TRBD1,TRBV7-9,once